This is a list of T cell receptor beta chains from one sample in a study of regulatory T cells in long-lasting Graves disease. One entry per CDR3 protein results from TCRdb running MiXCR on the multiplex PCR reads. The sample shows around 450,000 distinct CDR3 sequences, roughly 16% of them seen only once. These data also formed part of another study, on T cells in Graves' hyperthyroidism and ophthalmopathy.

This material consisted of peripheral blood mononuclear cells (PBMCs), taken at new diagnosis, from a patient treated with antithyroid drugs. The receptors derive from a man in his forties or fifties with Graves disease. CDR3s include the opening cysteine and the closing phenylalanine or tryptophan. The D gene is left open where the match is weak. The size entry is marked missing in some rows and otherwise reads once, few, many or a size class.

-,TRBV7-3,many,13,TRBJ2-3,CASSFQQEDTQYF,TGTGCCAGCAGCTTCCAGCAAGAGGATACGCAGTATTTT
TRBD1,TRBV9,-,14,TRBJ2-2,CASSQTGATGELFF,TGTGCCAGCAGCCAAACAGGGGCCACCGGGGAGCTGTTTTTT
-,TRBV11-3,many,15,TRBJ1-1,CASSLAFDGITEAFF,TGTGCCAGCAGCTTAGCGTTTGACGGGATCACTGAAGCTTTCTTT
TRBD1,TRBV19,-,14,TRBJ1-6,CASRRTGDNSPLHF,TGTGCCAGTAGGAGGACAGGGGATAATTCACCCCTCCACTTT
-,TRBV28,-,13,TRBJ2-7,CASSSTPSYEQYF,TGTGCCAGCAGCTCGACTCCCTCCTACGAGCAGTACTTC
-,TRBV6-5,once,14,TRBJ1-2,CASSYGGIYYGYTF,TGTGCCAGCAGTTACGGTGGGATCTACTATGGCTACACCTTC
TRBD1,TRBV13,many,16,TRBJ2-2,CASSHSPGQYTGELFF,TGTGCCAGCAGCCACTCTCCGGGACAGTACACCGGGGAGCTGTTTTTT
-,TRBV13,few,13,TRBJ1-1,CASSWRGGAEAFF,TGTGCCAGCAGCTGGAGGGGGGGAGCTGAAGCTTTCTTT
TRBD2,TRBV9,many,15,TRBJ2-5,CASSGGSGVQETQYF,TGTGCCAGCAGCGGGGGTAGCGGGGTCCAAGAGACCCAGTACTTC
TRBD2,TRBV11-1,-,16,TRBJ2-1,CASSPGSGRSGHEQFF,TGTGCCAGCAGCCCGGGTAGCGGGAGAAGCGGGCATGAGCAGTTCTTC
TRBD2,TRBV6-1,few,16,TRBJ2-4,CASSWRDGPGGYIQYF,TGTGCCAGCAGCTGGAGGGATGGGCCGGGGGGATACATTCAGTACTTC
TRBD1,TRBV7-6,few,16,TRBJ1-6,CASSLDLTGVGSPLHF,TGTGCCAGCAGCCTCGATTTGACAGGGGTCGGGTCACCCCTCCACTTT
TRBD1,TRBV12-3/TRBV12-4,many,16,TRBJ2-1,CASSSTGTGPYNEQFF,TGTGCCAGCAGTTCCACCGGGACAGGGCCCTACAATGAGCAGTTCTTC
TRBD2,TRBV24-1,-,16,TRBJ2-1,CATSGWGTSGYNEQFF,TGTGCCACCAGTGGCTGGGGGACTAGCGGTTACAATGAGCAGTTCTTC
TRBD1,TRBV11-2,many,13,TRBJ2-1,CATGQGAADEQFF,TGTGCCACCGGACAGGGAGCTGCGGATGAGCAGTTCTTC
-,TRBV12-3/TRBV12-4,few,15,TRBJ1-3,CASRKGRSSGNTIYF,TGTGCCAGCAGAAAGGGACGGAGCTCTGGAAACACCATATATTTT
-,TRBV28,-,13,TRBJ1-2,CASEIRGNYGYTF,TGTGCCAGCGAGATTAGGGGGAACTATGGCTACACCTTC
-,TRBV11-2,many,13,TRBJ2-1,CASSLGVENEQFF,TGTGCCAGCAGCTTAGGTGTGGAGAATGAGCAGTTCTTC
TRBD2,TRBV11-2,few,20,TRBJ2-1,CASSRIPGLAARSSYNEQFF,TGTGCCAGCAGCCGAATACCGGGACTAGCGGCAAGGTCCTCCTACAATGAGCAGTTCTTC
-,TRBV2,many,16,TRBJ1-5,CASSEARRGGGEPQHF,TGTGCCAGCAGTGAAGCGAGGCGCGGGGGCGGGGAGCCCCAGCATTTT
TRBD2,TRBV7-9,-,14,TRBJ2-7,CASSFRREGNEQYF,TGTGCCAGCAGCTTTAGGCGGGAGGGGAACGAGCAGTACTTC
-,TRBV19,few,15,TRBJ2-1,CASSIYGGGNNEQFF,TGTGCCAGTAGTATCTATGGAGGGGGGAACAATGAGCAGTTCTTC
TRBD2,TRBV3-1,many,16,TRBJ2-3,CASSLSGRSSTDTQYF,TGTGCCAGCAGCCTGAGCGGGAGATCGAGCACAGATACGCAGTATTTT
TRBD2,TRBV5-1,few,15,TRBJ2-5,CASSRVAGSQETQYF,TGCGCCAGCAGCCGGGTAGCGGGGTCCCAAGAGACCCAGTACTTC
-,TRBV6-5,many,15,TRBJ2-1,CASSYAAGFDNEQFF,TGTGCCAGCAGTTACGCCGCGGGGTTTGACAATGAGCAGTTCTTC
-,TRBV7-7,many,14,TRBJ1-2,CASSPGGADYGYTF,TGTGCTAGCAGCCCCGGAGGGGCGGACTATGGCTACACCTTC
TRBD2,TRBV2,many,16,TRBJ2-1,CASSEEGLAGNNEQFF,TGTGCCAGCAGTGAAGAAGGACTAGCGGGAAACAATGAGCAGTTCTTC
TRBD2,TRBV2,many,14,TRBJ2-3,CADRTSGNTDTQYF,TGTGCCGACAGGACTAGCGGAAACACAGATACGCAGTATTTT
-,TRBV20-1,many,14,TRBJ2-6,CSATRATGANVLTF,TGCAGTGCTACTAGGGCCACTGGGGCCAACGTCCTGACTTTC
-,TRBV28,few,12,TRBJ2-1,CASSPQDSEQFF,TGTGCCAGCAGTCCCCAGGACAGCGAGCAGTTCTTC
-,TRBV20-1,many,13,TRBJ2-1,CSARGPGYNEQFF,TGCAGTGCTAGGGGTCCAGGTTACAATGAGCAGTTCTTC
-,TRBV7-6,many,15,TRBJ1-5,CASSLQAGSNQPQHF,TGTGCCAGCAGCCTCCAGGCGGGGAGCAATCAGCCCCAGCATTTT
-,TRBV2,many,11,TRBJ2-7,CASSAFDEQYF,TGTGCCAGCAGTGCATTCGACGAGCAGTACTTC
TRBD1,TRBV7-8,many,13,TRBJ2-7,CASSRGQNYEQYF,TGTGCCAGCAGCCGGGGACAGAACTACGAGCAGTACTTC
-,TRBV6-2/TRBV6-3,-,13,TRBJ2-1,CASSYPGGGLQFF,TGTGCCAGCAGTTATCCTGGGGGCGGTCTTCAGTTCTTC